The 26 T cell receptor beta chains below were found in one sample sequenced in a study of T-cell reconstitution after alpha-beta-depleted transplantation in children. For TCRbeta, the library was prepared with unique molecular identifiers. Using its own MiXCR run on the PCR reads, TCRdb lists one record per CDR3 protein. Here the sample spans just over 950,000 distinct CDR3 sequences, 25% to 30% being singletons. The specimen comprised PBMCs, mostly from graft donor cells, sampled 360 days after TCRalphabeta/CD19-depleted stem cell transplant. These receptors were taken from a boy under two years old who had a stem cell transplant for SCID, so the T cells may come from the graft donor.

The chain is built from TRBV9 and TRBJ2-2; 12 bases fit TRBD2. The germline CDR1 and CDR2 sequences are SGDLS and YYNGEE. J lost 5 bases, V lost 0 bases, and 8 bases had no gene match. This CDR3 spans 18 amino acids. The CDR3: CASSVAPTSGGRTGELFF. The DNA for the CDR3 is TGTGCCAGCAGCGTAGCCCCTACTAGCGGGGGGAGGACCGGGGAGCTGTTTTTT. The full variable domain, with the rest looked up from reference TRBV9 and TRBJ2-2, is DSGVTQTPKHLITATGQRVTLRCSPRSGDLSVYWYQQSLDQGLQFLIQYYNGEERAKGNILERFSAQQFPDLHSELNLSSLELGDSALYFCASSVAPTSGGRTGELFFGEGSRLTVL.

Only a few counts were recorded for this clonotype. For the CDR3, the DNA is TGTGCCAGCAGTTTAGGGGTAGCGGGGGGCGTCGATGAGCAGTTCTTC. The encoded protein is CASSLGVAGGVDEQFF. The V call is TRBV12-3 or TRBV12-4, the J call TRBJ2-1; 10 positions match TRBD2. This CDR3 comprises 16 residues. V shed 1 base, J shed 8 bases, and the junction held 8 bases outside the gene matches.

V usage is TRBV20-1 and J usage is TRBJ2-7; TRBD2 might be the D (6 bases). Trimming stripped 5 bases from V and 4 bases from J, with 21 bases between. The length of the CDR3 is 15 residues. The germline V gene has CDR1 DFQATT and CDR2 SNEGSKA (reference sequence). CDR3 coding DNA: TGCAGTGCTCCCGAGGCTAGGGCGGGGAAGTACGAGCAGTACTTC. This codes for CSAPEARAGKYEQYF.

In its sample, this clonotype was seen a few times. This rearrangement joins TRBV29-1 to TRBJ2-5; 16 bases align to TRBD2. The CDR3 loop spans 18 amino acids. The germline gives CDR1 SQVTM, CDR2 ANQGSEA. The J segment lost 1 base and the V segment lost 0 bases, leaving 5 bases of the junction unmatched. CDR3 amino acids: CSVEDPGLAGGSQETQYF. The DNA of the CDR3 is TGCAGCGTTGAAGATCCGGGACTAGCGGGGGGGAGCCAAGAGACCCAGTACTTC.

V and J are TRBV28 and TRBJ2-5, with TRBD1 as a possible D gene (5 bases). V was cut by 3 bases and J by 7 bases, with 18 bases left in between. Germline V lookup: CDR1 MDHEN, CDR2 SYDVKM. This CDR3 comprises 15 residues. CDR3 bases: TGTGCCAGCAGTTTGTCCCTTCTTGTTGGGGCGACCCAGTACTTC. Translation gives CASSLSLLVGATQYF. Full variable domain (rest looked up from reference TRBV28 and TRBJ2-5): DVKVTQSSRYLVKRTGEKVFLECVQDMDHENMFWYRQDPGLGLRLIYFSYDVKMKEKGDIPEGYSVSREKKERFSLILESASTNQTSMYLCASSLSLLVGATQYFGPGTRLLVL.

This chain uses TRBV29-1 with TRBJ1-4; D is possibly TRBD1 (5 bases). The CDR3 loop spans 13 amino acids. Germline V gives CDR1 SQVTM, CDR2 ANQGSEA. The V end lost 5 bases, the J end lost 5 bases, and 12 bases lay between the germline ends. The CDR3 DNA reads as TGCAGCGTTTTAAGGGACCTCAATGAAAAACTGTTTTTT. Residues: CSVLRDLNEKLFF.

The gene calls are TRBV12-3 or TRBV12-4 and TRBJ1-2; D ambiguous. The CDR3 runs 13 residues. The V and J ends lost 5 bases and 8 bases respectively, with 15 bases between them. CDR3 amino acids: CASSPHTLGGYTF. The CDR3 nucleotides read TGTGCCAGCAGTCCCCACACCCTTGGGGGCTACACCTTC.

This clonotype was observed at least ten times. CDR3 sequence reads: CASSFLRGANEKLFF. The CDR3 nucleotides read TGTGCCAGCAGTTTCCTCCGGGGGGCTAATGAAAAACTGTTTTTT. The chain recombines TRBV12-3 or TRBV12-4 with TRBJ1-4, with a tentative D call TRBD1 (5 bases). The germline V and J ends were trimmed by 3 bases and 3 bases, with 11 bases remaining between them. The CDR3 covers 15 residues.

The chain carries TRBV20-1 and TRBJ2-2; tentatively, D is TRBD1 (6 bases). The V end lost 6 bases, the J end lost 6 bases, and 14 bases lay between the germline ends. The CDR3 consists of 13 residues. Germline loops: CDR1 DFQATT, CDR2 SNEGSKA (reference sequence). CDR3 sequence reads: CSASAAGAGELFF. CDR3 in DNA: TGCAGTGCCTCAGCGGCAGGGGCCGGGGAGCTGTTTTTT.

This chain uses TRBV29-1 with TRBJ1-4, with D maybe TRBD1 (6 bases). CDR1 is SQVTM, CDR2 ANQGSEA, per germline. V shed 7 bases and J shed 4 bases, with 10 bases lying between them. The CDR3 consists of 12 residues. CDR3: CSAGDLNEKLFF. The CDR3 DNA follows: TGCAGCGCAGGGGATCTTAATGAAAAACTGTTTTTT.

Ten or more counts support this clonotype. V and J are TRBV12-3 or TRBV12-4 and TRBJ1-5; tentative D call: TRBD1 (6 bases). The CDR3 extends over 14 amino acids. V was shortened by 2 bases and J by 3 bases, with 8 bases between the two germline ends. The CDR3 reads CASSLTGPNQPQHF. The CDR3, as DNA: TGTGCCAGCAGTTTAACAGGGCCCAATCAGCCCCAGCATTTT.

There are a few counts of this clonotype. The chain combines TRBV9 with TRBJ2-3, with D possibly matching TRBD2 (6 bases). Germline CDR1 SGDLS, CDR2 YYNGEE. There are 15 residues in the CDR3. With 4 bases removed from V and 5 bases from J, the gap between germline ends came to 17 bases. The CDR3 nucleotides read TGTGCCAGCAGCCCCAGAAGCGGGCCCCTAGATACGCAGTATTTT. Residues: CASSPRSGPLDTQYF.

The chain is built from TRBV11-1 and TRBJ1-5, with D maybe TRBD1 (5 bases). Per germline, CDR1 SGHAT and CDR2 FQDESV (reference sequence). V was clipped by 5 bases and J by 0 bases, with 17 bases between them. This CDR3 contains 17 residues. DNA for the CDR3: TGTGCCAGCAGCCCCGGGGCAGGAGTCCGTAGCAATCAGCCCCAGCATTTT. This gives the protein CASSPGAGVRSNQPQHF.

This clonotype has only a few counts. The chain recombines TRBV12-3 or TRBV12-4 with TRBJ2-7; the match to TRBD1 covers 8 bases. This CDR3 contains 15 residues. With 5 bases clipped from V and 0 bases from J, the junction kept 6 bases outside the gene matches. CDR3 residues: CASSGQGAYSYEQYF. The CDR3, as DNA: TGTGCCAGCAGTGGACAGGGTGCTTACTCCTACGAGCAGTACTTC.

This clonotype has a single count. The V and J genes are TRBV24-1 and TRBJ2-1, with D maybe TRBD1 (6 bases). The germline CDR1 and CDR2 sequences are KGHDR and SFDVKD. V was pared by 3 bases and J by 0 bases, with 8 bases between. The CDR3 is 15 amino acids. CDR3 protein: CATSDHRVSYNEQFF. The CDR3 nucleotides read TGTGCCACCAGTGATCACAGGGTCTCCTACAATGAGCAGTTCTTC.

V usage is TRBV2 and J usage is TRBJ1-2; the D is unclear. The CDR3 has 14 residues. The germline gives CDR1 SNHLY, CDR2 FYNNEI. V was trimmed by 7 bases and J by 4 bases, leaving 16 bases between them. DNA of the CDR3: TGTGCCAGCACCGGCGACGGGAAGGGCTATGGCTACACCTTC. This codes for CASTGDGKGYGYTF.

This clonotype was found a few times. The CDR3 reads CASSYLPPGLAGQETQYF. CDR3 DNA sequence: TGTGCCAGCAGTTACTTACCCCCGGGACTAGCGGGGCAAGAGACCCAGTACTTC. This chain joins TRBV6-5 and TRBJ2-5; 13 nucleotides align to TRBD2. The trim removed 1 base at V and 2 bases at J, leaving 7 bases unmatched. This CDR3 spans 18 amino acids. CDR1 is MNHEY and CDR2 is SVGAGI in the germline V gene.

V is TRBV28 and J is TRBJ1-5; tentatively, D is TRBD1 (6 bases). There are 14 residues in the CDR3. V dropped 3 bases and J dropped 5 bases, with 11 bases sitting between them. Germline lookup yields CDR1 MDHEN and CDR2 SYDVKM. Here the CDR3 reads CASSFPDRYQPQHF. DNA of the CDR3: TGTGCCAGCAGTTTCCCCGACAGGTATCAGCCCCAGCATTTT. Using reference TRBV28 and TRBJ1-5 for the parts outside the CDR3, the full variable domain is DVKVTQSSRYLVKRTGEKVFLECVQDMDHENMFWYRQDPGLGLRLIYFSYDVKMKEKGDIPEGYSVSREKKERFSLILESASTNQTSMYLCASSFPDRYQPQHFGDGTRLSIL.

V usage is TRBV4-1 and J usage is TRBJ2-7; D unclear. V was clipped by 1 base and J by 7 bases, with 20 bases between them. Germline CDR1 reads MGHRA; CDR2 reads YSYEKL. This CDR3 is 16 amino acids long. The CDR3 DNA reads as TGCGCCAGCAGCCAAGGTATCGCCATGGGGTATGGGGAGCAGTACTTC. Its translation: CASSQGIAMGYGEQYF.

This clonotype has just a few counts. V is TRBV12-3 or TRBV12-4 and J is TRBJ2-3; D call uncertain. V was clipped by 2 bases and J by 0 bases, with 12 bases between them. The CDR3 covers 16 residues. The DNA of the CDR3 is TGTGCCAGCAGTTTATACCCGGAGTCTAGCACAGATACGCAGTATTTT. Amino acid sequence: CASSLYPESSTDTQYF.

This clonotype came up many times. The DNA of the CDR3 is TGTGCCAGCAGCCCAATGGGACAGGGAGTGAACACCGGGGAGCTGTTTTTT. Its translation: CASSPMGQGVNTGELFF. This chain connects TRBV7-9 to TRBJ2-2; 9 bases align to TRBD1. The CDR3 spans 17 residues. Germline-derived CDR1 and CDR2 are SEHNR and FQNEAQ (reference sequence). V lost 5 bases and J lost 1; bases outside the gene matches: 8.

V gene TRBV9 combines with J gene TRBJ2-1; 10 bases match TRBD1. The V and J ends lost 3 bases and 0 bases, in that order; junction bases with no gene match: 12. This CDR3 comprises 19 residues. Germline V lookup: CDR1 SGDLS, CDR2 YYNGEE. For the CDR3, the DNA is TGTGCCAGCAGCGCAACACCGGGACAGGGGATCCGCTCCTACAATGAGCAGTTCTTC. Translation gives CASSATPGQGIRSYNEQFF. Complete variable domain (other parts from reference TRBV9 and TRBJ2-1): DSGVTQTPKHLITATGQRVTLRCSPRSGDLSVYWYQQSLDQGLQFLIQYYNGEERAKGNILERFSAQQFPDLHSELNLSSLELGDSALYFCASSATPGQGIRSYNEQFFGPGTRLTVL.

This clonotype was detected a few times. This chain joins TRBV12-3 or TRBV12-4 and TRBJ1-5; 8 bases map to TRBD1. V shed 5 bases and J 7 bases; nucleotides not matched to a gene: 10. The CDR3 runs 15 residues. The CDR3 protein is CASSRQGQAGQPQHF. CDR3 DNA sequence: TGTGCCAGCAGTAGACAGGGGCAGGCAGGACAGCCCCAGCATTTT.

There are a few counts of this clonotype. This sequence joins TRBV27 and TRBJ2-7; no clear D. The germline gives CDR1 MNHEY, CDR2 SMNVEV (reference sequence). The CDR3 has 14 amino acids. V was pared by 3 bases and J by 0 bases, with 9 bases between. The CDR3 sequence is CASSFSLSSYEQYF. The CDR3 DNA reads TGTGCCAGCAGTTTTAGCTTAAGCTCCTACGAGCAGTACTTC.

This clonotype turned up a few times. This chain joins TRBV18 and TRBJ2-1, with D hard to call. The CDR3 spans 16 residues. V dropped 3 bases and J dropped 0 bases, with 12 bases sitting between them. Germline CDR1 and CDR2: KGHSH and LQKENI. CDR3 in amino acids: CASSPSATSSYNEQFF. As DNA, the CDR3 is TGTGCCAGCTCACCCTCAGCGACGAGCTCCTACAATGAGCAGTTCTTC.

The sample holds a few counts of this clonotype. The genes are TRBV12-3 or TRBV12-4 and TRBJ1-1, with TRBD1 identical over 8 bases. Unmatched junction bases numbered 10, after V lost 3 bases and J lost 10 bases. The CDR3 runs 14 residues. The chain's CDR3 is CASSFGTGPSGAFF. Here the CDR3 DNA reads TGTGCCAGCAGTTTTGGGACAGGTCCTAGTGGAGCTTTCTTT.